The 31 T cell receptor beta chains below were found in one sample sequenced in a study of blood T cell repertoires in COVID-19 (dated by TCRdb to 2020 to 2021). Library construction relied on the immunoSEQ multiplex PCR assay. TCRdb retrieved this table from immuneACCESS and kept in-frame rearrangements only. Not all clones are present; in checked studies, unresolved V genes account for under half, and no reason is known for the remainder. Recorded for this sample are some 200,000 clones; about four fifths of them occurred a single time. More than 9% of the sample is held by the ten biggest clonotypes. Sequencing was carried out using peripheral blood. The receptors shown here come from a woman older than 75 with acute or convalescent COVID-19.

This rearrangement joins TRBV10-3 to TRBJ2-5; TRBD2 agrees at 7 bases. This CDR3 region has 15 residues. Germline V gene data show CDR1 as ENHRY and CDR2 as SYGVKD. Trimming at V came to 3 bases and at J to 2 bases, leaving 6 bases not matched to a gene. The CDR3 region is CAISDKRGGQETQYF. CDR3 coding DNA: TGTGCCATCAGTGACAAGCGGGGCGGGCAAGAGACCCAGTACTTC.

This sequence joins TRBV5-1 and TRBJ1-2; 9 positions agree with TRBD1. The germline V gene has CDR1 SGHRS and CDR2 YFSETQ. J lost 0 bases, V lost 3 bases, and 6 bases had no gene match. The CDR3 covers 16 residues. CDR3 bases: TGCGCCAGCAGCTCTAAGGACAGGGGATCTAACTATGGCTACACCTTC. This codes for CASSSKDRGSNYGYTF.

This sequence joins TRBV3-1 (or the pseudogene TRBV3-2) and TRBJ1-5; TRBD1 might be the D (6 bases). V was clipped by 6 bases and J by 1 base, with 10 bases between them. The germline V gene has CDR1 LGHDT and CDR2 YNNKEL (reference sequence). This CDR3 spans 14 amino acids. CDR3 DNA sequence: TGTGCCAGCAGGGGGGCTGGCAGCAATCAGCCCCAGCATTTT. Translation gives CASRGAGSNQPQHF.

J is TRBJ2-5 and V is TRBV19, with D tentatively TRBD2 (5 bases). Per germline, CDR1 LNHDA and CDR2 SQIVND (reference sequence). The CDR3 totals 14 residues. Trimming took off 3 bases at V and 5 bases at J, with 13 bases between the two ends. This CDR3 is CASSIGVAGETQYF. CDR3 DNA: TGTGCCAGTAGTATCGGGGTGGCCGGGGAGACCCAGTACTTC.

This clone has just a few counts. The genes are TRBV30 and TRBJ2-1, with 11 bases matching TRBD2. The CDR3 consists of 20 residues. Germline assignment: CDR1 GTSNPN and CDR2 SVGIG (reference sequence). Trimming took 0 bases from V and 0 from J; bases not matched to a gene: 13. The CDR3 loop reads CAWSVKVSRTSGSSYNEQFF. The CDR3 coding sequence is TGTGCCTGGAGTGTAAAAGTGAGTAGAACTAGCGGGAGCTCCTACAATGAGCAGTTCTTC.

V is TRBV6-4 and J is TRBJ1-6; no reliable D call. CDR1 is MRHNA, CDR2 SNTAGT, per germline. The V gene lost 3 bases and the J gene lost 8 bases, with 8 bases spanning the gap. The length of the CDR3 is 13 residues. The CDR3, as DNA: TGTGCCAGCAGTGAACATTCTGATTCACCCCTCCACTTT. It encodes CASSEHSDSPLHF.

The chain combines TRBV19 with TRBJ2-3, with a tentative D call TRBD1 (5 bases). Trimming took off 8 bases at V and 4 bases at J, with 16 bases between the two ends. This CDR3 region has 14 residues. The germline CDR1 and CDR2 sequences are LNHDA and SQIVND (reference sequence). CDR3 residues: CASGAERIADTQYF. CDR3 DNA: TGTGCCAGTGGGGCTGAACGGATCGCAGATACGCAGTATTTT. Supplemented by reference TRBV19 and TRBJ2-3, the full variable domain reads DGGITQSPKYLFRKEGQNVTLSCEQNLNHDAMYWYRQDPGQGLRLIYYSQIVNDFQKGDIAEGYSVSREKKESFPLTVTSAQKNPTAFYLCASGAERIADTQYFGPGTRLTVL.

V and J are TRBV7-9 and TRBJ1-2; 8 bases are shared with TRBD1. Germline values: CDR1 SEHNR, CDR2 FQNEAQ (reference sequence). The CDR3 extends over 13 amino acids. The ends lost 3 bases at V and 3 bases at J; junction bases unmatched: 0. The CDR3 region is CASSLGQDYGYTF. The DNA for the CDR3 is TGTGCCAGCAGCTTGGGACAGGACTATGGCTACACCTTC.

The CDR3, as DNA: TGTGCCAGCAGTTACCCAGGCTCTGGAAACACCATATATTTT. Protein sequence: CASSYPGSGNTIYF. The genes are TRBV6-2 or TRBV6-3 and TRBJ1-3, with unresolved D. Germline CDR1 and CDR2: MNHEY and SVGEGT. The CDR3 contains 14 residues. V lost 2 bases to trimming and J lost 0 bases, with 5 bases between them.

The chain joins TRBV28 to TRBJ1-2, with D tentatively TRBD1 (6 bases). In germline, CDR1 is MDHEN, CDR2 SYDVKM. V was cut by 4 bases and J by 3 bases, with 12 bases left in between. This CDR3 has 14 residues. CDR3 in amino acids: CASSSWTVDYGYTF. DNA of the CDR3: TGTGCCAGCAGTTCATGGACAGTCGACTATGGCTACACCTTC.

The rearrangement links TRBV6-2 or TRBV6-3 to TRBJ1-5, with D unresolved. The CDR3 has 17 residues. CDR1 and CDR2 from the germline V gene are MNHEY and SVGEGT. The V gene lost 3 bases and the J gene lost 2 bases, with 17 bases spanning the gap. For the CDR3, the DNA is TGTGCCAGCAGTTATTTAGTGTCGGGGTCAGGCAATCAGCCCCAGCATTTT. Amino acids: CASSYLVSGSGNQPQHF.

The V call is TRBV18, the J call TRBJ2-3, with D possibly being TRBD2 (5 bases). Trimming took 5 bases from V and 0 from J, leaving 9 bases between them. The CDR3 runs 14 residues. CDR1 KGHSH and CDR2 LQKENI come from the germline V gene. The CDR3: CASSTDFSTDTQYF. DNA for the CDR3: TGTGCCAGCTCAACGGACTTTAGCACAGATACGCAGTATTTT. Variable domain in full (rest from reference TRBV18 and TRBJ2-3): NAGVMQNPRHLVRRRGQEARLRCSPMKGHSHVYWYRQLPEEGLKFMVYLQKENIIDESGMPKERFSAEFPKEGPSILRIQQVVRGDSAAYFCASSTDFSTDTQYFGPGTRLTVL.

J is TRBJ1-2 and V is TRBV27; possible D gene TRBD1, 5 bases. Germline lookup yields CDR1 MNHEY and CDR2 SMNVEV (reference sequence). With 6 bases removed from V and 0 bases from J, the gap between germline ends came to 11 bases. The CDR3 spans 14 residues. CDR3 in DNA: TGTGCCAGCAGAGGGGTAGTTTCTAACTATGGCTACACCTTC. Its protein product is CASRGVVSNYGYTF.

This sequence joins TRBV7-8 and TRBJ1-2; 9 nucleotides align to TRBD1. Germline V gives CDR1 SGHVS, CDR2 FQNEAQ. The CDR3 length is 15 residues. V was pared by 5 bases and J by 8 bases, with 12 bases of the junction left unmatched. CDR3 protein: CASSLSGTGTRGYTF. In DNA, the CDR3 is TGTGCCAGCAGCCTTTCCGGGACAGGGACTCGGGGCTACACCTTC.

The chain carries TRBV5-1 and TRBJ2-1; 9 nucleotides line up with TRBD2. The CDR3 runs 16 residues. The germline V gene has CDR1 SGHRS and CDR2 YFSETQ. V was pared by 0 bases and J by 2 bases, with 3 bases of the junction left unmatched. In nucleotides, the CDR3 is TGCGCCAGCAGCTTGGTGCTAGCGGGAACCTACAATGAGCAGTTCTTC. It translates to CASSLVLAGTYNEQFF.

The chain is built from TRBV27 and TRBJ1-2; the match to TRBD1 covers 8 bases. J lost 6 bases, V lost 5 bases, and 14 bases had no gene match. The germline gives CDR1 MNHEY, CDR2 SMNVEV (reference sequence). CDR3 length: 16 residues. CDR3: CASSAGQGLLIDGYTF. The CDR3 DNA reads as TGTGCCAGCAGTGCAGGACAGGGCCTTCTAATCGATGGCTACACCTTC.

The V gene is TRBV7-2, the J gene TRBJ1-6; weak D call: TRBD1 (5 bases). CDR1 and CDR2 (germline): SGHTA, FQGNSA. Trimming removed 7 bases from V and 12 bases from J, with 22 bases in between. This CDR3 region has 15 residues. This CDR3 is CASKLPPAIGGPLHF. The CDR3 coding sequence is TGTGCCAGCAAACTTCCACCGGCCATCGGGGGACCCCTCCACTTT.

The CDR3 DNA is TGTGCCACCAGCACCGCGTTCTCACCCCAATACAATGAGCAGTTCTTC. This sequence encodes CATSTAFSPQYNEQFF. The chain recombines TRBV15 with TRBJ2-1, with D unresolved. The CDR3 is 16 amino acids. With 4 bases removed from V and 4 bases from J, the gap between germline ends came to 17 bases. Germline loops: CDR1 LNHNV, CDR2 YYDKDF (reference sequence). Supplemented by reference TRBV15 and TRBJ2-1, the full variable domain reads DAMVIQNPRYQVTQFGKPVTLSCSQTLNHNVMYWYQQKSSQAPKLLFHYYDKDFNNEADTPDNFQSRRPNTSFCFLDIRSPGLGDTAMYLCATSTAFSPQYNEQFFGPGTRLTVL.

This clone was recorded once. The rearrangement uses TRBV19 and TRBJ2-2; 7 nucleotides align to TRBD1. In germline, CDR1 is LNHDA, CDR2 SQIVND (reference sequence). The CDR3 consists of 16 residues. The J segment lost 5 bases and the V segment lost 3 bases, leaving 9 bases of the junction unmatched. CDR3 DNA sequence: TGTGCCAGTAGTATCGTAAAGGGGGCAAGGACCGGGGAGCTGTTTTTT. This codes for CASSIVKGARTGELFF.

In this sample, this clone turned up once. The chain joins TRBV30 to TRBJ1-3; D gene uncertain. The V gene lost 0 bases and the J gene lost 4 bases, with 10 bases spanning the gap. This CDR3 contains 14 residues. Germline V gene lookup returns CDR1 GTSNPN and CDR2 SVGIG (reference sequence). The DNA of the CDR3 is TGTGCCTGGAGTGTGGGAGTCTCAGGAAACACCATATATTTT. Translated: CAWSVGVSGNTIYF.

The V and J genes are TRBV12-3 or TRBV12-4 and TRBJ1-1; unclear D gene. With 1 base removed from V and 11 bases from J, the gap between germline ends came to 14 bases. The CDR3 extends over 13 amino acids. The CDR3 coding sequence is TGTGCCAGCAGTTTAGGAGGAGCAATGGAGGCTTTCTTT. It is translated as CASSLGGAMEAFF.

CDR3 protein: CASSFRPRGVPEAFF. In nucleotides, the CDR3 is TGTGCCAGCAGCTTCCGTCCCCGAGGAGTCCCTGAAGCTTTCTTT. V gene TRBV11-2 combines with J gene TRBJ1-1; D is uncertain. The germline V gene encodes CDR1 SGHAT and CDR2 FQNNGV. The CDR3 runs 15 residues. The V gene lost 3 bases and the J gene lost 6 bases, with 17 bases spanning the gap.

The chain employs TRBV5-1 and TRBJ1-1, with 7 bases aligning to TRBD1. Germline CDR1 SGHRS, CDR2 YFSETQ. The CDR3 length is 12 residues. The junction had 0 bases not matched to a gene; V was cut back by 3 bases and J by 4 bases. CDR3: CASSWTGTEAFF. As DNA, the CDR3 is TGCGCCAGCAGCTGGACAGGCACTGAAGCTTTCTTT. The full variable domain, completed using reference TRBV5-1 and TRBJ1-1, is KAGVTQTPRYLIKTRGQQVTLSCSPISGHRSVSWYQQTPGQGLQFLFEYFSETQRNKGNFPGRFSGRQFSNSRSEMNVSTLELGDSALYLCASSWTGTEAFFGQGTRLTVV.

This clone is a singleton in its sample. Different DNA sequences within this sample yield the same CDR3. V gene TRBV30 combines with J gene TRBJ1-3; D unresolved. V was cut by 3 bases and J by 2 bases, with 5 bases left in between. The CDR3 has 12 residues. Germline V gene lookup returns CDR1 GTSNPN and CDR2 SVGIG (reference sequence). The CDR3 loop reads CAWSPPGNTIYF. CDR3 nucleotides: TGTGCCTGGAGCCCTCCTGGAAACACCATATATTTT. Looking up the rest from reference TRBV30 and TRBJ1-3 gives the full variable domain: SQTIHQWPATLVQPVGSPLSLECTVEGTSNPNLYWYRQAAGRGLQLLFYSVGIGQISSEVPQNLSASRPQDRQFILSSKKLLLSDSGFYLCAWSPPGNTIYFGEGSWLTVV.

This chain links TRBV3-1 (or the pseudogene TRBV3-2) with TRBJ1-1; TRBD1 matches 8 bases. The CDR3 is made up of 15 amino acids. Germline CDR1 and CDR2: LGHDT and YNNKEL (reference sequence). With 1 base clipped from V and 5 bases from J, the junction kept 6 bases outside the gene matches. CDR3 sequence reads: CASSQGDRGETEAFF. In DNA form, the CDR3 reads TGTGCCAGCAGCCAAGGCGACAGGGGAGAGACTGAAGCTTTCTTT.

This clone came up once. The chain carries TRBV6-2 or TRBV6-3 and TRBJ2-3; 9 bases match TRBD2. With V trimmed by 0 bases and J by 0 bases, 7 bases remained unmatched. Germline V gives CDR1 MNHEY, CDR2 SVGEGT. This CDR3 has 18 amino acids. The CDR3 here is CASSYSETSGPSTDTQYF. CDR3 DNA: TGTGCCAGCAGTTACTCGGAGACTAGCGGCCCAAGCACAGATACGCAGTATTTT.

This clone was picked up a small number of times. The CDR3 sequence is CAISAQRLEYTF. CDR3 sequence (DNA): TGTGCCATCAGTGCCCAACGGCTGGAGTACACCTTC. V and J are TRBV10-3 and TRBJ1-2; D gene uncertain. The CDR3 is 12 amino acids. V lost 4 bases to trimming and J lost 11 bases, with 14 bases between them. The germline V gene encodes CDR1 ENHRY and CDR2 SYGVKD.

J is TRBJ1-2 and V is TRBV10-3; 7 bases align to TRBD1. The CDR3 loop spans 15 amino acids. CDR1 and CDR2 from the germline V gene are ENHRY and SYGVKD. V lost 0 bases to trimming and J lost 6 bases; unmatched junction nucleotides: 7. CDR3 residues: CAISESKGAVNGYTF. For the CDR3, the DNA is TGTGCCATCAGTGAGTCGAAGGGGGCGGTAAATGGCTACACCTTC.

The genes are TRBV7-2 and TRBJ2-3; 12 nucleotides agree with TRBD1. Germline V gene lookup returns CDR1 SGHTA and CDR2 FQGNSA. With V trimmed by 4 bases and J by 6 bases, 2 bases remained unmatched. CDR3 length: 14 residues. CDR3 DNA sequence: TGTGCCAGCAGCTGGGACAGGGGGCCGGATACGCAGTATTTT. It specifies CASSWDRGPDTQYF. Together with reference TRBV7-2 and TRBJ2-3, the CDR3 gives the full variable domain: GAGVSQSPSNKVTEKGKDVELRCDPISGHTALYWYRQSLGQGLEFLIYFQGNSAPDKSGLPSDRFSAERTGGSVSTLTIQRTQQEDSAVYLCASSWDRGPDTQYFGPGTRLTVL.

V usage is TRBV9 and J usage is TRBJ2-1; D may be TRBD2 (6 bases). The V and J ends lost 0 bases and 1 base respectively, with 8 bases between them. This CDR3 is 15 amino acids long. The germline CDR1 and CDR2 sequences are SGDLS and YYNGEE. The CDR3 reads CASSVDGGSYNEQFF. As DNA, the CDR3 is TGTGCCAGCAGCGTAGACGGGGGATCCTACAATGAGCAGTTCTTC.

The chain is built from TRBV15 and TRBJ1-5, with a possible D match to TRBD1 (6 bases). The CDR3 is 15 amino acids. The V gene lost 0 bases and the J gene lost 5 bases, with 11 bases spanning the gap. CDR1 and CDR2 (germline): LNHNV, YYDKDF (reference sequence). CDR3 in amino acids: CATSRDRGVYQPQHF. CDR3 nucleotides: TGTGCCACCAGCAGAGACAGGGGAGTCTATCAGCCCCAGCATTTT.